The 21 T cell receptor beta chains given below trace back to one sample, sequenced in a study of T-cell reconstitution after alpha-beta-depleted transplantation in children. Unique molecular identifiers were incorporated when the TCRbeta library was constructed. TCRdb recomputed calls from the PCR reads with MiXCR, one row per CDR3 protein. The data show hundreds of thousands of distinct CDR3 sequences, roughly 15% seen once. The specimen was PBMCs, collected from the stem cell graft. The receptor source for this set is a human donor who donated a stem cell graft to a child with Fanconi anemia.

The V call is TRBV20-1, the J call TRBJ2-3; 15 bases are a match to TRBD2. The CDR3 spans 17 residues. V shed 6 bases, J shed 0 bases, and the junction held 7 bases outside the gene matches. Germline-derived CDR1 and CDR2 are DFQATT and SNEGSKA (reference sequence). As DNA, the CDR3 is TGCAGTGCCCCGGGACTAGCGGGGGGCTTTAGCACAGATACGCAGTATTTT. It specifies CSAPGLAGGFSTDTQYF.

The chain uses TRBV29-1 and TRBJ2-5, with D perhaps matching TRBD1 (6 bases). Germline assignment: CDR1 SQVTM and CDR2 ANQGSEA. The CDR3 is 12 residues long. Trimming removed 7 bases at V and 4 bases at J, with 13 bases between. The CDR3 DNA reads as TGCAGCGGGGAACAGGGCGGAGAGACCCAGTACTTC. The encoded protein is CSGEQGGETQYF. Supplemented by reference TRBV29-1 and TRBJ2-5, the full variable domain reads SAVISQKPSRDICQRGTSLTIQCQVDSQVTMMFWYRQQPGQSLTLIATANQGSEATYESGFVIDKFPISRPNLTFSTLTVSNMSPEDSSIYLCSGEQGGETQYFGPGTRLLVL.

This clonotype has a count of ten or more. The V and J genes are TRBV5-6 and TRBJ2-1; D call uncertain. The germline V gene has CDR1 SGHDT and CDR2 YYEEEE. There are 14 residues in the CDR3. Trimming shortened V by 0 bases and J by 7 bases, and 11 bases separated the two germline ends. The CDR3 nucleotides are TGTGCCAGCAGCTTGGGGCCAGCGCCGAATGAGCAGTTCTTC. Residues: CASSLGPAPNEQFF.

The chain employs TRBV7-2 and TRBJ1-6; TRBD1 matches at 7 bases. The CDR3 is 15 residues long. From germline, CDR1 is SGHTA and CDR2 FQGNSA. V trimming: 4 bases; J trimming: 14 bases; junction bases outside the gene matches: 14. CDR3 sequence: CASSSRRDSPPALHF. CDR3 coding DNA: TGTGCCAGCAGCTCGAGGAGGGACAGTCCTCCGGCCCTCCACTTT.

The V and J genes are TRBV20-1 and TRBJ1-2, with no clear D. The CDR3 sequence is 13 residues long. Germline V gene lookup returns CDR1 DFQATT and CDR2 SNEGSKA (reference sequence). The ends were cut back, 5 bases at V and 2 bases at J, with 12 bases in the middle. CDR3 sequence: CSAGLSTNYGYTF. In DNA, the CDR3 is TGCAGTGCTGGACTGAGCACGAACTATGGCTACACCTTC.

This clonotype came up a few times. This chain links TRBV29-1 with TRBJ1-5; D is undetermined. Germline V gene lookup returns CDR1 SQVTM and CDR2 ANQGSEA. The CDR3 loop spans 13 amino acids. Trimming removed 4 bases at V and 5 bases at J, with 12 bases between. The CDR3 reads CSVVSGRDQPQHF. DNA of the CDR3: TGCAGCGTTGTATCGGGGAGGGATCAGCCCCAGCATTTT. Based on the CDR3 plus reference TRBV29-1 and TRBJ1-5, the full variable domain is SAVISQKPSRDICQRGTSLTIQCQVDSQVTMMFWYRQQPGQSLTLIATANQGSEATYESGFVIDKFPISRPNLTFSTLTVSNMSPEDSSIYLCSVVSGRDQPQHFGDGTRLSIL.

This clonotype appeared a single time. This chain joins TRBV18 and TRBJ1-1, with TRBD1 as a possible D gene (6 bases). This CDR3 is 12 amino acids long. Germline V gene data show CDR1 as KGHSH and CDR2 as LQKENI. Trimming took 3 bases from V and 4 from J, leaving 6 bases between them. The CDR3 region has the DNA TGTGCCAGCTCACCGGGGGCCACTGAAGCTTTCTTT. It codes for CASSPGATEAFF.

The V and J genes are TRBV10-3 and TRBJ2-3; 7 bases match TRBD2. The germline gives CDR1 ENHRY, CDR2 SYGVKD. V dropped 6 bases and J dropped 0; count of bases not matched to a gene: 12. This CDR3 comprises 17 residues. CDR3: CAISTSGRTSSTDTQYF. Written as DNA, the CDR3 is TGTGCCATCAGCACCTCCGGGAGGACTTCTAGCACAGATACGCAGTATTTT.

The rearrangement uses TRBV5-1 and TRBJ1-2; 7 nucleotides agree with TRBD1. Germline CDR1 is SGHRS and CDR2 is YFSETQ. The CDR3 covers 14 residues. The V and J ends lost 4 bases and 0 bases, in that order; junction bases with no gene match: 3. The DNA of the CDR3 is TGCGCCAGCAGCCGCGGACAGGCTAACTATGGCTACACCTTC. This encodes CASSRGQANYGYTF.

J is TRBJ1-2 and V is TRBV5-5; 11 bases map to TRBD1. The ends lost 4 bases at V and 4 bases at J; junction bases unmatched: 6. The length of the CDR3 is 15 residues. The germline V gene encodes CDR1 SGHKS and CDR2 YYEKEE (reference sequence). CDR3 DNA: TGTGCCAGCAGCCTAGGACAGGGGGCAATCTATGGCTACACCTTC. As protein: CASSLGQGAIYGYTF.

This clonotype appeared a few times. The V and J genes are TRBV7-8 and TRBJ2-5; TRBD1 matches 11 bases. V lost 3 bases to trimming and J lost 7 bases; unmatched junction nucleotides: 16. Germline loops: CDR1 SGHVS, CDR2 FQNEAQ. This CDR3 contains 18 residues. The CDR3 here is CASSLNRDRGFQVRTQYF. The CDR3 DNA sequence: TGTGCCAGCAGCTTGAACCGGGACAGGGGGTTCCAAGTCAGGACCCAGTACTTC.

This clonotype has at least ten counts. The chain employs TRBV29-1 and TRBJ2-4; possible D gene TRBD2, 7 bases. CDR1 and CDR2 (germline): SQVTM, ANQGSEA. V lost 8 bases, J lost 8 bases, and 19 bases lay in between. CDR3 size: 13 residues. The CDR3 reads CSTRGGAGDIQYF. The CDR3 DNA sequence: TGCAGCACCCGAGGGGGGGCGGGCGACATTCAGTACTTC.

V gene TRBV9 combines with J gene TRBJ2-3; D gene uncertain. Germline V gene sequence: CDR1 SGDLS, CDR2 YYNGEE. CDR3 length: 15 amino acids. The V end was cut by 0 bases, the J end by 0 bases, with 8 bases between. CDR3 sequence (DNA): TGTGCCAGCAGCGTAGAAATAGATAGCACAGATACGCAGTATTTT. As protein: CASSVEIDSTDTQYF.

The chain recombines TRBV11-2 with TRBJ1-1, with D perhaps TRBD1 (5 bases). There are 16 residues in the CDR3. Germline V CDR1 and CDR2: SGHAT, FQNNGV. With 10 bases removed from V and 10 bases from J, the gap between germline ends came to 31 bases. The CDR3 nucleotides are TGTGCCACCACAATAGCTGGTGGGTGGGGAGGGGCTGGAGCTTTCTTT. Translating gives CATTIAGGWGGAGAFF.

The table lists this clonotype with many counts. The V gene is TRBV5-1, the J gene TRBJ1-1, with D hard to call. The germline V gene encodes CDR1 SGHRS and CDR2 YFSETQ. This CDR3 comprises 14 residues. With 1 base removed from V and 3 bases from J, the gap between germline ends came to 10 bases. CDR3 bases: TGCGCCAGCAGCTTGAGGGCCGGGGACACTGAAGCTTTCTTT. Protein product: CASSLRAGDTEAFF.

This clonotype was counted many times. The chain joins TRBV29-1 to TRBJ2-4, with 7 bases aligning to TRBD2. Germline lookup yields CDR1 SQVTM and CDR2 ANQGSEA. Unmatched junction bases numbered 1, after V lost 3 bases and J lost 5 bases. The CDR3 is 12 residues long. The CDR3 DNA sequence: TGCAGCGTTGAGGGGGGGGAAAACATTCAGTACTTC. This encodes CSVEGGENIQYF.

This clonotype was detected ten times or more. This sequence joins TRBV9 and TRBJ1-3, with a tentative D call TRBD1 (6 bases). In germline, CDR1 is SGDLS, CDR2 YYNGEE. The CDR3 loop spans 16 amino acids. The V end was cut by 6 bases, the J end by 0 bases, with 16 bases between. The CDR3 nucleotides read TGTGCCAGCACCGCTAATACAGGGCTCTCTGGAAACACCATATATTTT. Encoded protein: CASTANTGLSGNTIYF.

This clonotype was counted between two and nine times. V gene TRBV4-3 combines with J gene TRBJ1-1; D possibly corresponds to TRBD1 (6 bases). Germline V CDR1 and CDR2: LGHNA, YSLEER. Deletions cut 0 bases from V and 7 bases from J, with 15 bases between. This CDR3 has 15 amino acids. Written as DNA, the CDR3 is TGCGCCAGCAGCCAAGATTTATTGGGGGCTGGTGAAGCTTTCTTT. This translates into CASSQDLLGAGEAFF.

This clonotype was found many times. The rearrangement links TRBV5-1 to TRBJ1-2, with D possibly matching TRBD1 (5 bases). The CDR3 totals 16 residues. Trimming took off 4 bases at V and 7 bases at J, with 23 bases between the two ends. CDR1 is SGHRS and CDR2 is YFSETQ in the germline V gene. The CDR3 protein is CASSITGDGTASGYTF. The CDR3 nucleotides read TGCGCCAGCAGCATCACCGGGGACGGAACGGCAAGTGGCTACACCTTC.

This clonotype was seen at least ten times. The chain employs TRBV20-1 and TRBJ2-2; unclear D gene. V lost 7 bases to trimming and J lost 6 bases, with 21 bases between them. Per the germline V gene, CDR1 is DFQATT and CDR2 is SNEGSKA (reference sequence). CDR3 size: 15 residues. CDR3 nucleotides: TGCAGTGTGCAACCTCAGCTGGGTTTGGCCGGGGAGCTGTTTTTT. Its protein is CSVQPQLGLAGELFF.

A few counts support this clonotype. V and J are TRBV29-1 and TRBJ2-5; 12 positions match TRBD2. Germline V gives CDR1 SQVTM, CDR2 ANQGSEA. The V segment lost 3 bases and the J segment 5 bases; nucleotides outside the gene matches: 10. This CDR3 is 16 amino acids long. The CDR3 is CSVDDVFGTSGETQYF. In nucleotides, the CDR3 is TGCAGCGTTGATGATGTTTTCGGGACTAGCGGGGAGACCCAGTACTTC.